The source of this T cell receptor (beta chain) is a study of Graves' ophthalmopathy and Graves' hyperthyroidism. The overall study: The authors defined stable hyperthyroidism as no ophthalmopathy within 18 months of follow-up. Notes on the study in general: Ophthalmopathy progression was predicted with 65% to 71% sensitivity and about 72% specificity. Detected in blood as well were most expanded thyroid clonotypes with frequency above 0.001. In separating ophthalmopathy from stable hyperthyroidism, a 13-signature model achieved approximately 91% sensitivity and approximately 80% specificity.

Amplification of TCR beta CDR3 regions used RNA transcripts. In the first round, RT-PCR was carried out with HTBI primers, and a multiplex PCR formed the second round. TCRdb fed the multiplex PCR reads into MiXCR, producing one record per CDR3 protein. The sample records around 1,200,000 distinct CDR3 sequences, about 36% being singletons. V lost 0 bases, J lost 7 bases, and 14 bases lay in between. CDR1 is SGHDT and CDR2 is YYEEEE in the germline V gene. The CDR3 sequence is 16 residues long. This clonotype was detected many times. Antigen: not known. The sequenced material came from peripheral blood or thyroid tissue (not recorded which). The TCR was taken from an adult man with Graves' hyperthyroidism. This rearrangement joins TRBV5-6 to TRBJ1-6, with D unresolved. This CDR3 is CASSLARTLGNSPLHF. CDR3 in DNA: TGTGCCAGCAGCTTGGCCCGTACCCTGGGGAATTCACCCCTCCACTTT.